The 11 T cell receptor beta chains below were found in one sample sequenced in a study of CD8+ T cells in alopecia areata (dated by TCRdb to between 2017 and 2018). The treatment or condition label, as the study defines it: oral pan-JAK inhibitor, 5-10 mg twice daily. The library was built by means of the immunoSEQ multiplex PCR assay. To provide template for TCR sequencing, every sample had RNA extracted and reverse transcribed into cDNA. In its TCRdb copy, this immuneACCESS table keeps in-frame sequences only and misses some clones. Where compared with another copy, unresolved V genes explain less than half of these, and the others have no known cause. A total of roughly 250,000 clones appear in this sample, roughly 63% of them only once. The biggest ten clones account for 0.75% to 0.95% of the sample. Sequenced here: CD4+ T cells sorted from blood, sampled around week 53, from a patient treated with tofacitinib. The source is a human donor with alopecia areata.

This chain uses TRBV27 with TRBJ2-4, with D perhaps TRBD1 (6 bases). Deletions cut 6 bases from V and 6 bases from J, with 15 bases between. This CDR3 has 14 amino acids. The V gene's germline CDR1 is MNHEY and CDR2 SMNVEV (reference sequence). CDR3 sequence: CASREPGTRNIQYF. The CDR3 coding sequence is TGTGCCAGCAGAGAACCCGGGACAAGAAACATTCAGTACTTC.

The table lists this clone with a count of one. The CDR3 region is CASEAQYF. The CDR3 DNA reads as TGTGCCAGCGAAGCGCAGTATTTT. The rearrangement joins TRBV11-2 to TRBJ2-3; D is unclear. From germline, CDR1 is SGHAT and CDR2 FQNNGV. V shed 8 bases and J shed 10 bases, with 4 bases lying between them. The CDR3 sequence is 8 residues long.

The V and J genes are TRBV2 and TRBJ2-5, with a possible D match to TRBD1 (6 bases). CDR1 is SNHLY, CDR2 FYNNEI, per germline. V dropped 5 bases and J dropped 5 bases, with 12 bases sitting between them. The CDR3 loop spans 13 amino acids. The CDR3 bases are TGTGCCAGCAGTCCACAGGGTACGGAGACCCAGTACTTC. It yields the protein CASSPQGTETQYF.

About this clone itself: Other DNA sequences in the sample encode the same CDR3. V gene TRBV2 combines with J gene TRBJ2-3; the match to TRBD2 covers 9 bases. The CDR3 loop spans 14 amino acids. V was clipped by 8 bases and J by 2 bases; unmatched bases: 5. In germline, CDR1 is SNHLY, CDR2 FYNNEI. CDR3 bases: TGTGCCAGCGGCTTAGCGGGGGTCACAGATACGCAGTATTTT. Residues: CASGLAGVTDTQYF.

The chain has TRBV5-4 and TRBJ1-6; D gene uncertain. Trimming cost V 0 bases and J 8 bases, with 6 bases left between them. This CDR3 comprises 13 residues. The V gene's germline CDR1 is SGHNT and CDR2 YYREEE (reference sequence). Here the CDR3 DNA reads TGTGCCAGCAGCTTGGACAGAGATTCACCCCTCCACTTT. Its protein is CASSLDRDSPLHF.

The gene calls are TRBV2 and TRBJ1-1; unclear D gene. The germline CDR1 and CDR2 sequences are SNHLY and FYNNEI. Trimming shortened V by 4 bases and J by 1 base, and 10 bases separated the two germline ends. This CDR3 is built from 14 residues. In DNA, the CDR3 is TGTGCCAGCAGTGTCCCCCCGGGGAACACTGAAGCTTTCTTT. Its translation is CASSVPPGNTEAFF. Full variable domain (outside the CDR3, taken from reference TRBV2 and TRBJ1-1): EPEVTQTPSHQVTQMGQEVILRCVPISNHLYFYWYRQILGQKVEFLVSFYNNEISEKSEIFDDQFSVERPDGSNFTLKIRSTKLEDSAMYFCASSVPPGNTEAFFGQGTRLTVV.

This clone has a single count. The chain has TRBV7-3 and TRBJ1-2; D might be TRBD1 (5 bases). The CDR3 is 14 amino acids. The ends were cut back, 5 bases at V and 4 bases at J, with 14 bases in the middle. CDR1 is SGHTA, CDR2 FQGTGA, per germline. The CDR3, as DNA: TGTGCCAGCAGCCCCCACGCAGGGAGCTATGGCTACACCTTC. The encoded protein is CASSPHAGSYGYTF.

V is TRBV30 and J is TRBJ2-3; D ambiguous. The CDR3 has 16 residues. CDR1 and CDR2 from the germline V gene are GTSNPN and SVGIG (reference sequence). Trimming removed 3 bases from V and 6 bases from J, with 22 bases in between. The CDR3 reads CAWRNWEAPNFDTQYF. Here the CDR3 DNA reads TGTGCCTGGAGGAATTGGGAAGCACCTAACTTTGATACGCAGTATTTT.

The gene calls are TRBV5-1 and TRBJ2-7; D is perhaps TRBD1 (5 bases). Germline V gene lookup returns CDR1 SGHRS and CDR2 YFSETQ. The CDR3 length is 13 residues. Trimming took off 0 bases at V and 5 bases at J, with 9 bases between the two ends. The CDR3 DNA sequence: TGCGCCAGCAGCTTGGGACAGAATAACGAGCAGTACTTC. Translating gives CASSLGQNNEQYF.

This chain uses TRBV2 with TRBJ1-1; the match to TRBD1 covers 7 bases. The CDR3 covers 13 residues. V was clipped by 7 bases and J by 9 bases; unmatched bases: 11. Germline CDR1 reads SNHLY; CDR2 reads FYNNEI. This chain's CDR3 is CASKARDSEKAFF. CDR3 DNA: TGTGCCAGCAAAGCCCGGGACAGTGAAAAAGCTTTCTTT. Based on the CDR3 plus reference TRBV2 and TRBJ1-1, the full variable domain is EPEVTQTPSHQVTQMGQEVILRCVPISNHLYFYWYRQILGQKVEFLVSFYNNEISEKSEIFDDQFSVERPDGSNFTLKIRSTKLEDSAMYFCASKARDSEKAFFGQGTRLTVV.

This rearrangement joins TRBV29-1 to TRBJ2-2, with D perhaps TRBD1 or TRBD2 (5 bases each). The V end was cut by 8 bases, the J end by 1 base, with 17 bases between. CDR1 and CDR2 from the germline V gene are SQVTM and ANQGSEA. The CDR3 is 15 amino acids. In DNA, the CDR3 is TGCAGCACCGGGACCACTACAGGGAACACCGGGGAGCTGTTTTTT. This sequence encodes CSTGTTTGNTGELFF.